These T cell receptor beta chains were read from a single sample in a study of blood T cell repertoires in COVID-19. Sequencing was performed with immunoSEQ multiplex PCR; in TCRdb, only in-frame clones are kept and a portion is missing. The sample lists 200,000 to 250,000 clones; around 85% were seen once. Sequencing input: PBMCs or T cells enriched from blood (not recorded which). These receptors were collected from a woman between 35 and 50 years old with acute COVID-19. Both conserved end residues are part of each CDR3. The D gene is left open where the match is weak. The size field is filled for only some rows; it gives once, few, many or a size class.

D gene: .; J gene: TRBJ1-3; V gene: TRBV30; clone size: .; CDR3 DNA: TGTGCCTATTCCTCCTCTGGAAACACCATATATTTT; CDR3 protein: CAYSSSGNTIYF
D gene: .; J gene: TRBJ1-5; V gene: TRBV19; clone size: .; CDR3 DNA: TGTGCCAGTAGTATAGGTCCCACAGGTTTTCAGCCCCAGCATTTT; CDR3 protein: CASSIGPTGFQPQHF
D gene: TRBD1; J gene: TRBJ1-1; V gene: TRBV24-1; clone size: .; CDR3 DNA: TGTGCCACCAGTGATTCTGGGACAGGGCGGTGGGCTGAAGCTTTCTTT; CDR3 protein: CATSDSGTGRWAEAFF
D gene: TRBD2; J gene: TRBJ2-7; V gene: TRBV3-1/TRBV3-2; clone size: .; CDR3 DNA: TGTGCCAGCAGCCCGCGACTAGCAAACTCCTACGAGCAGTACTTC; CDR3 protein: CASSPRLANSYEQYF
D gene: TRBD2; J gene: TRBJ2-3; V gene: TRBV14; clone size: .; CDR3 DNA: TGTGCCAGCAGCCTGTCGGGACTAATCACAGATACGCAGTATTTT; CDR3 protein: CASSLSGLITDTQYF
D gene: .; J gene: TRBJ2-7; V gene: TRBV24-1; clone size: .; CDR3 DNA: TGTGCCACCAGCCAGGGGGGTTCCTCCTACGAGCAGTACTTC; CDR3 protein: CATSQGGSSYEQYF
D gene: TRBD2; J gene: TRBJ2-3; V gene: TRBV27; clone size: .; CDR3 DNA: TGTGCCAGCAGTCCCCTAGCGGTAAGCACAGATACGCAGTATTTT; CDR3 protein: CASSPLAVSTDTQYF
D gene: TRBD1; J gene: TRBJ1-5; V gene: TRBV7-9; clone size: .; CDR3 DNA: TGTGCCAGCAGCTTAGTAGGTTCAGGGGGCATTCAGCCCCAGCATTTT; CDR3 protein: CASSLVGSGGIQPQHF
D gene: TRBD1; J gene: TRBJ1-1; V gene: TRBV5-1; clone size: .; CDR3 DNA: TGCGCCAGCAGCTTCCGACAGGGTGACACTGAAGCTTTCTTT; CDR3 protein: CASSFRQGDTEAFF
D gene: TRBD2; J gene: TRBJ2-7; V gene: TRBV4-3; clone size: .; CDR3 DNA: TGCGCCAGCAGCCAAGAGGGCCGGCTAGCGGGAGTGGACGAGCAGTACTTC; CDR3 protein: CASSQEGRLAGVDEQYF
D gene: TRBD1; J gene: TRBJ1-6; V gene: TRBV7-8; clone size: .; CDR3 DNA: TGTGCCAGCAGCTCGGGACAGGGGGTCTCACCCCTCCACTTT; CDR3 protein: CASSSGQGVSPLHF
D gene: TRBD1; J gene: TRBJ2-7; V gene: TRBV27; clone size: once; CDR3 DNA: TGTGCCAGCAGGGCAGACAGGGGGCAGTCCCCTTACGAGCAGTACTTC; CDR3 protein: CASRADRGQSPYEQYF
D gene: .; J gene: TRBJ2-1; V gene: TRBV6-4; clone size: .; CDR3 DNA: TGTGCCAGCAGTGACTCGAGCGGGCATGAGCAGTTCTTC; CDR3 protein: CASSDSSGHEQFF
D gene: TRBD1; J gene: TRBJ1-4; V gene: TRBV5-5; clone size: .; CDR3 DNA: TGTGCCAGCAGCTCCCCGGGGACAGGGATTGAAAAACTGTTTTTT; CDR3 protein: CASSSPGTGIEKLFF
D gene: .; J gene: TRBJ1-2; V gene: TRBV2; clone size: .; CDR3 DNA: TGTGCCAGCAGTGAAGACAGGGTTAACTATGGCTACACCTTC; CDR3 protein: CASSEDRVNYGYTF
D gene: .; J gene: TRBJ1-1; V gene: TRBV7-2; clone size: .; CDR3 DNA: TGTGCCAGCAGCCCAAGACAGACGAACACTGAAGCTTTCTTT; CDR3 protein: CASSPRQTNTEAFF
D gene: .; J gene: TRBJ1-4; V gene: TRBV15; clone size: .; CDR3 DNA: TGTGCCACCAGCAGAGATTTCGGGGATAACGAAAAACTGTTTTTT; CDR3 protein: CATSRDFGDNEKLFF
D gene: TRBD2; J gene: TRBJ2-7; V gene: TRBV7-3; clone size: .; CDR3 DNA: TGTGCCAGCAGCTTATCTGGGACTAGCAGCGAGCAGTACTTC; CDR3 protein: CASSLSGTSSEQYF
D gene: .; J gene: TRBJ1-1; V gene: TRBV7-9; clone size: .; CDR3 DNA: TGTGCCAGCAGTGGGGGGGCCAGGTTGGTGAACACTGAAGCTTTCTTT; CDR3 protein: CASSGGARLVNTEAFF
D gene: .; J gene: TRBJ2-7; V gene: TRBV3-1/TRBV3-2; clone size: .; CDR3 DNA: TGTGCCAGCAGCCAAGATCCTACCTCCTACGAGCAGTACTTC; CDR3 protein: CASSQDPTSYEQYF
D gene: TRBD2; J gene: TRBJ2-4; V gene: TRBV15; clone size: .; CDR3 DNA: TGTGCCACCAGGGACCCACTAGCGGGAGACTTAAGGAACATTCAGTACTTC; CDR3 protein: CATRDPLAGDLRNIQYF
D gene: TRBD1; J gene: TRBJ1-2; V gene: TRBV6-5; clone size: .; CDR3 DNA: TGTGCCAGCAGAGTTCCACAGGGGATAGGCTATGGCTACACCTTC; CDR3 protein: CASRVPQGIGYGYTF
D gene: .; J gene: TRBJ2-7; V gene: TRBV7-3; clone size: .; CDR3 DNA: TGTGCCAGCAGCTTAACGGGCAGAAGCTCCTACGAGCAGTACTTC; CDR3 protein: CASSLTGRSSYEQYF
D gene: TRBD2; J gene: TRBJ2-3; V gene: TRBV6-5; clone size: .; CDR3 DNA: TGTGCCATCAGCGCGCTAGCGGGGGACACAGATACGCAGTATTTT; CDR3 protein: CAISALAGDTDTQYF
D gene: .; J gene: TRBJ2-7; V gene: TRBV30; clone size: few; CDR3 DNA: TGTGCCTGGAGTACAGGCGCCGGTTACGAGCAGTACTTC; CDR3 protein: CAWSTGAGYEQYF
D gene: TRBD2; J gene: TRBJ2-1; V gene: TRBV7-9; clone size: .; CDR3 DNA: TGTGCCAGCTCACGGGGGGGCAGGGGCTCCTACAATGAGCAGTTCTTC; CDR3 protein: CASSRGGRGSYNEQFF
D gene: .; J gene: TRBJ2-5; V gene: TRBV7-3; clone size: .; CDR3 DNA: TGTGCCAGCAGCTTAGGGGGGAGGAGAGAGACCCAGTACTTC; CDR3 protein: CASSLGGRRETQYF
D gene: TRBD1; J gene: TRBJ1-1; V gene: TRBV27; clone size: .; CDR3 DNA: TGTGCCAGCAGCTTCGCCACAGGGGGCTTTGAAGCTTTCTTT; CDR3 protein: CASSFATGGFEAFF
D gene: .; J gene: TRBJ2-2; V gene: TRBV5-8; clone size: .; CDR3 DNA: TGTGCCAGCAGCTACCGATCGGTCTCCGGGGAGCTGTTTTTT; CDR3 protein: CASSYRSVSGELFF
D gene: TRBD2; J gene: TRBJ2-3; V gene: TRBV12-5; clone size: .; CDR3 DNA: TGTGCTAGTGGTTTCGGACTAGAGGTGTATTTT; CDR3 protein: CASGFGLEVYF
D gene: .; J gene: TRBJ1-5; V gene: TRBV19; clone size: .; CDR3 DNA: TGTGCCAGTAGTGACAGCTCAGGGCAGCCCCAGCATTTT; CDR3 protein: CASSDSSGQPQHF
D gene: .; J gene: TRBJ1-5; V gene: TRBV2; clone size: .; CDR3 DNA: TGTGCCAGCAGTGATTGGGTTCGGAGGCCCCAGCATTTT; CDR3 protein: CASSDWVRRPQHF
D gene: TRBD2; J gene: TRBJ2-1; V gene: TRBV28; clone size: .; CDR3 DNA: TGTGCCAGCAGTTTGGGGGTCCCGGGACTAGCGGAGTACAATGAGCAGTTCTTC; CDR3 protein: CASSLGVPGLAEYNEQFF
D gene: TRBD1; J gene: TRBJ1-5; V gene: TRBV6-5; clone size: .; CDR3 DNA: TGTGCCAGCAGTCGGACAGGAGATCAGCCCCAGCATTTT; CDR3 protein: CASSRTGDQPQHF
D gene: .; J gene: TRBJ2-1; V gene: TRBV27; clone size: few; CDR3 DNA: TGTGCCAGCAGCCGCTCGATGTCTACGTCCTACAATGAGCAGTTCTTC; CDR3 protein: CASSRSMSTSYNEQFF
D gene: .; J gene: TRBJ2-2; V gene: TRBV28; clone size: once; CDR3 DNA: TGTGCCAGCAACCTAAGCGGACCGAGGACCGGGGAGCTGTTTTTT; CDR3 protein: CASNLSGPRTGELFF
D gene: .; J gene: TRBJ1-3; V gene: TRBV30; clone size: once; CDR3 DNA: TGTGCCTGTCCCTCCGGAGGTTCTGGAAACACCATATATTTT; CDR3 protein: CACPSGGSGNTIYF
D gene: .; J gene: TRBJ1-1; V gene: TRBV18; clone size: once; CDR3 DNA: TGTGCCAGCTCACCCGATCGGGTAATGAACACTGAAGCTTTCTTT; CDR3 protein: CASSPDRVMNTEAFF
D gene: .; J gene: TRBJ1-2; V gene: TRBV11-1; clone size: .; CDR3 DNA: TGTGCCAGCAGCTTACAGGGTGACTATGGCTACACCTTC; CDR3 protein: CASSLQGDYGYTF
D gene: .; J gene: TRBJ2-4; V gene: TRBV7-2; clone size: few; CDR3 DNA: TGTGCCAGCAGCTTAGAGGGAGTTCCCCTAGCCAAAAACATTCAGTACTTC; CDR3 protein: CASSLEGVPLAKNIQYF
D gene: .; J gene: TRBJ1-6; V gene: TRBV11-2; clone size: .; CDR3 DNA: TGTGCCAGCAGCTTAGTGGAGGGATTGACACCCCTCCACTTT; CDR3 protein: CASSLVEGLTPLHF
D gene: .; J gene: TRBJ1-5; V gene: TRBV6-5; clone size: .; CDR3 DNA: TGTGCCAGCAGTTACGGTCGGAGCGGACAGCCCCAGCATTTT; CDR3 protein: CASSYGRSGQPQHF